One sample yielded the 18 T cell receptor beta chains listed below, sequenced in a study of blood T cell repertoires in COVID-19. Libraries were prepared by immunoSEQ multiplex PCR; TCRdb keeps only in-frame clonotypes and omits some of them. The table includes 250,000 or so clones, approximately 83% detected once. The sequencing input was PBMCs or T cells enriched from blood (not recorded which). These receptors were obtained from a woman aged 40 to 49 who had been exposed to COVID-19.

V and J are TRBV4-2 and TRBJ2-2; D possibly corresponds to TRBD2 (6 bases). V shed 0 bases and J shed 1 base, with 12 bases lying between them. The germline V gene has CDR1 LGHNA and CDR2 YNFKEQ. The CDR3 totals 17 residues. CDR3 coding DNA: TGTGCCAGCAGCCAAGATTTATGGCGGGGGAACACCGGGGAGCTGTTTTTT. Translation: CASSQDLWRGNTGELFF.

In its sample, this clone was seen a few times. The chain combines TRBV19 with TRBJ2-1, with D maybe TRBD2 (5 bases). The CDR3 length is 19 residues. V gave up 3 bases and J gave up 3 bases, with 24 bases separating them. Looked up from germline, CDR1 is LNHDA and CDR2 is SQIVND (reference sequence). The CDR3 DNA is TGTGCCAGTAGTATTTTCTACGTACTGGACGCGGGCTACTACAATGAGCAGTTCTTC. Its translation: CASSIFYVLDAGYYNEQFF.

Details on this clone: Other DNA sequences of this sample code for an identical CDR3. V and J are TRBV12-3 or TRBV12-4 and TRBJ1-1; D perhaps matches TRBD1 (6 bases). CDR3 length: 12 residues. The V end lost 4 bases, the J end lost 3 bases, and 6 bases lay between the germline ends. The CDR3 region has the DNA TGTGCCAGCAGTTACAGGGACACTGAAGCTTTCTTT. Its protein is CASSYRDTEAFF.

This clone was counted a few times. This specimen includes other DNA sequences encoding the same CDR3. The J gene is TRBJ2-3, the V gene TRBV7-2, with D perhaps matching TRBD1 (6 bases). The CDR3 sequence is 15 residues long. Trimming stripped 1 base from V and 4 bases from J, with 12 bases between. Germline values: CDR1 SGHTA, CDR2 FQGNSA. CDR3 region: CASSLVGGGADTQYF. The CDR3 DNA follows: TGTGCCAGCAGCTTAGTAGGTGGGGGCGCAGATACGCAGTATTTT.

The chain has TRBV2 and TRBJ2-7, with unresolved D. CDR1 and CDR2 from the germline V gene are SNHLY and FYNNEI. The CDR3 covers 11 residues. Deletions cut 3 bases from V and 7 bases from J, with 7 bases between. The CDR3 region is CASSDPGEQYF. The CDR3 bases are TGTGCCAGCAGTGATCCCGGTGAGCAGTACTTC.

This chain links TRBV10-1 with TRBJ1-2, with TRBD1 matching 12 bases. The V gene end was trimmed by 6 bases and the J gene end by 3 bases; junction bases not matched to a gene: 11. Germline V gene sequence: CDR1 WNHNN, CDR2 SYGVQD (reference sequence). The CDR3 spans 17 residues. The CDR3 DNA sequence: TGCGCCAGCAGCCATTGGGGACAGGGGGCGCGAGACTATGGCTACACCTTC. It is translated as CASSHWGQGARDYGYTF.

The chain couples TRBV30 to TRBJ1-2; TRBD1 might be the D (6 bases). CDR3 size: 13 residues. CDR1 is GTSNPN and CDR2 is SVGIG in the germline V gene (reference sequence). Trimming cost V 4 bases and J 5 bases, with 14 bases left between them. The CDR3 DNA sequence: TGTGCCTGGACGTTACAGGGAATATATGGCTACACCTTC. This encodes CAWTLQGIYGYTF.

CDR3 sequence (DNA): TGTGCCAGCAGCTTCCAGGGGGTGGGTGGCTACACCTTC. This translates into CASSFQGVGGYTF. The chain combines TRBV5-6 with TRBJ1-2; TRBD1 agrees at 7 bases. Unmatched junction bases numbered 5, after V lost 2 bases and J lost 7 bases. CDR1 and CDR2 (germline): SGHDT, YYEEEE. This CDR3 has 13 residues.

The CDR3 DNA reads TGTGCCAGCAGGCCGGGGGATACCGGGGAGCTGTTTTTT. Its protein is CASRPGDTGELFF. This chain links TRBV7-2 with TRBJ2-2, with TRBD2 as a possible D gene (6 bases). CDR1 and CDR2 from the germline V gene are SGHTA and FQGNSA. The CDR3 covers 13 residues. V was trimmed by 6 bases and J by 5 bases, leaving 10 bases between them.

The CDR3 sequence: CASSSGHSRGDEKLFF. CDR3 nucleotides: TGCGCCAGCAGCTCAGGACATTCGCGTGGGGATGAAAAACTGTTTTTT. This chain links TRBV5-1 with TRBJ1-4; a possible D gene is TRBD1 (5 bases). CDR1 SGHRS and CDR2 YFSETQ come from the germline V gene. The CDR3 spans 16 residues. V was cut by 3 bases and J by 6 bases, with 18 bases left in between. Drawing the rest from reference TRBV5-1 and TRBJ1-4, the complete variable domain is KAGVTQTPRYLIKTRGQQVTLSCSPISGHRSVSWYQQTPGQGLQFLFEYFSETQRNKGNFPGRFSGRQFSNSRSEMNVSTLELGDSALYLCASSSGHSRGDEKLFFGSGTQLSVL.

This sequence joins TRBV30 and TRBJ2-7, with D possibly being TRBD1 (6 bases). The germline V gene encodes CDR1 GTSNPN and CDR2 SVGIG (reference sequence). The V and J ends lost 5 bases and 3 bases respectively, with 14 bases between them. This CDR3 is 13 amino acids long. The CDR3 protein is CAWGGSRNYEQYF. The CDR3 region has the DNA TGTGCCTGGGGGGGCTCCCGGAACTACGAGCAGTACTTC.

V is TRBV27 and J is TRBJ2-3; 15 bases fit TRBD2. Germline loops: CDR1 MNHEY, CDR2 SMNVEV (reference sequence). The trim removed 5 bases at V and 1 base at J, leaving 4 bases unmatched. This CDR3 is 17 amino acids long. This chain's CDR3 is CASSHGLAGGGTDTQYF. In nucleotides, the CDR3 is TGTGCCAGCAGTCACGGACTAGCGGGGGGGGGCACAGATACGCAGTATTTT.

V gene TRBV27 combines with J gene TRBJ1-1; 9 nucleotides agree with TRBD1. Germline values: CDR1 MNHEY, CDR2 SMNVEV (reference sequence). The CDR3 spans 14 residues. After removal of 3 bases from V and 1 base from J, the junction contained 0 bases not matched to a gene. CDR3 amino acids: CASSLGQGNTEAFF. In DNA, the CDR3 is TGTGCCAGCAGTTTGGGACAGGGGAACACTGAAGCTTTCTTT.

This clone occurred a few times. This chain connects TRBV14 to TRBJ2-2; D is uncertain. The germline V and J ends were trimmed by 0 bases and 1 base, with 12 bases remaining between them. Germline V gene lookup returns CDR1 SGHDN and CDR2 FVKESK. CDR3 length: 17 residues. The CDR3 is CASSQDLTYKNTGELFF. The CDR3, as DNA: TGTGCCAGCAGCCAAGACCTGACTTATAAGAACACCGGGGAGCTGTTTTTT.

The chain carries TRBV30 and TRBJ1-6, with D unresolved. The CDR3 extends over 17 amino acids. CDR1 is GTSNPN, CDR2 SVGIG, per germline (reference sequence). V lost 0 bases, J lost 0 bases, and 12 bases lay in between. The CDR3 DNA reads as TGTGCCTGGAGTGTACCATCGGGAAGCTCCTATAATTCACCCCTCCACTTT. This translates into CAWSVPSGSSYNSPLHF.

The CDR3 nucleotides are TGCGCCAGCAGCCAAGCAGGGGGGAAAGTCTATGGCTACACCTTC. Translation gives CASSQAGGKVYGYTF. The chain carries TRBV4-1 and TRBJ1-2, with TRBD1 identical over 7 bases. There are 15 residues in the CDR3. In germline, CDR1 is MGHRA, CDR2 YSYEKL. With V trimmed by 1 base and J by 4 bases, 6 bases remained unmatched.

This clone was observed a few times. The V call is TRBV19, the J call TRBJ1-2; TRBD1 matches at 8 bases. V lost 7 bases, J lost 8 bases, and 18 bases stayed unmatched. This CDR3 has 16 amino acids. Germline lookup yields CDR1 LNHDA and CDR2 SQIVND (reference sequence). CDR3 nucleotide sequence: TGTGCCAGTACCCTCGGCCCGGGACAGGCCGCTATGGGCTACACCTTC. Amino acid sequence: CASTLGPGQAAMGYTF. The entire variable domain, with the rest obtained from reference TRBV19 and TRBJ1-2, is as follows: DGGITQSPKYLFRKEGQNVTLSCEQNLNHDAMYWYRQDPGQGLRLIYYSQIVNDFQKGDIAEGYSVSREKKESFPLTVTSAQKNPTAFYLCASTLGPGQAAMGYTFGSGTRLTVV.

The J gene is TRBJ2-3, the V gene TRBV5-6; 7 bases are shared with TRBD2. With V trimmed by 1 base and J by 1 base, 0 bases remained unmatched. There are 14 residues in the CDR3. Germline V gene data show CDR1 as SGHDT and CDR2 as YYEEEE. CDR3 protein: CASSLSGGTDTQYF. The CDR3 DNA sequence: TGTGCCAGCAGCTTGAGCGGGGGCACAGATACGCAGTATTTT.